This T cell receptor beta chain is drawn from a study of blood T cell repertoires in COVID-19. Study as a whole: From T cells, B-cell-depleted T cells, or PBMCs came the material, which was cDNA or gDNA.

Original processing notes: For nucleated cells, counts were estimated from reference gene primer amplification. The data were produced by immunoSEQ multiplex PCR, yet TCRdb's version contains in-frame clones alone and is incomplete. V, J and clone size were drawn from that table, and D and trimming were deduced from the DNA. The data contain about 380,000 clones, about 85% of them singletons. Material for sequencing was peripheral blood. The receptor comes from a woman under 30 with acute or convalescent COVID-19.

The CDR3 loop is CASSPGSSGNTIYF. The CDR3 DNA sequence: TGTGCCAGCAGTCCAGGGTCCTCTGGAAACACCATATATTTT. The chain couples TRBV2 to TRBJ1-3; perhaps TRBD1 as D (5 bases). The CDR3 has 14 amino acids. V was clipped by 5 bases and J by 0 bases, with 8 bases between them. Germline CDR1 SNHLY, CDR2 FYNNEI.